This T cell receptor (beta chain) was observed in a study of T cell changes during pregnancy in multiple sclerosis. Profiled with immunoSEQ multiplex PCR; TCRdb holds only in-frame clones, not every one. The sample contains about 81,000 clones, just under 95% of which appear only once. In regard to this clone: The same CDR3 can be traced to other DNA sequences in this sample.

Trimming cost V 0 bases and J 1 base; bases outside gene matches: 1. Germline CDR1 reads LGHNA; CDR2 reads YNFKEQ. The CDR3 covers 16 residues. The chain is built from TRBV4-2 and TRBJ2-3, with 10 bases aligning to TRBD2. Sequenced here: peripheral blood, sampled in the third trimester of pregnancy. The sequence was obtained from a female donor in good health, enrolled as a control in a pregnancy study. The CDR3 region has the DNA TGTGCCAGCAGCCAAGATCTAGCGGGGGGCACAGATACGCAGTATTTT. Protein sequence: CASSQDLAGGTDTQYF.